Sequencing of this T cell receptor beta chain was carried out in a study of Ad26.COV2.S vaccination and SARS-CoV-2 variants. In the study overall: The donor belonged to the COV1001 Ad26.COV2.S trial arm. The study gave Ad26.COV2.S intramuscularly, once or twice 56 days apart.

As for this clone: The antigen is unknown.

The CDR3 has 13 amino acids. Germline loops: CDR1 SGHVS, CDR2 FQNEAQ. V was clipped by 0 bases and J by 4 bases, with 6 bases between them. Study observations and caveats: Vaccine recipients had higher spike-specific TCR breadth than placebo recipients.

Sequencing was performed with immunoSEQ multiplex PCR; in TCRdb, only in-frame clones are kept and a portion is missing. The sample lists roughly 700,000 clones, roughly 90% occurring once. The treatment was: roughly 18 received Ad26.COV2.S at low or high dose, single or two shots; about 5 received placebo; per-sample allocation not given. The samples were gathered on day 63 after the first injection of vaccine or placebo. This adult donor, from Boston, was 18-55 years old. This chain joins TRBV7-8 and TRBJ2-5, with D unresolved. This specimen consisted of peripheral blood, obtained in a trial of Ad26.COV2.S vaccine versus placebo. This clonotype was sampled from a person aged 18-60 years who received the Ad26.COV2.S COVID-19 vaccine or a placebo. The CDR3, as DNA: TGTGCCAGCAGCTTAGCGCCGTCAGAGACCCAGTACTTC. Protein sequence: CASSLAPSETQYF.